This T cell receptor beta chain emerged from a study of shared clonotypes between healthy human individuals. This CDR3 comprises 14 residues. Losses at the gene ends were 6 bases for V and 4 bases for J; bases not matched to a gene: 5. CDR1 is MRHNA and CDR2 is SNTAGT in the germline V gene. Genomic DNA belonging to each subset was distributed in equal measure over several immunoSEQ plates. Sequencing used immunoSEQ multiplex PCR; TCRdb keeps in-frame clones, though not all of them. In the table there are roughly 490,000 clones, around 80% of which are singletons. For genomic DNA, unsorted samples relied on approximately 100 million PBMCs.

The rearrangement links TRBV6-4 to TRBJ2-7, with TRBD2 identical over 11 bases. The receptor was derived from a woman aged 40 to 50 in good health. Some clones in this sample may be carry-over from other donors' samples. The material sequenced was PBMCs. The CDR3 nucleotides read TGTGCCAGCAGACTAGCGGGAGATTGGTACGAGCAGTACTTC. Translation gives CASRLAGDWYEQYF.